The following is a T cell receptor (beta chain) sequence with its context. Only in-frame clones appear in the TCRdb table, and some are missing; sequencing was by immunoSEQ multiplex PCR. Of about 80,000 clones in the sample, around four fifths were seen once. The data belong to a study of T cell clones after liver transplantation. Study details: Without induction therapy, subjects received standard immunosuppression until 12-24 months post-transplant.

This CDR3 has 17 amino acids. Germline values: CDR1 LNHDA, CDR2 SQIVND (reference sequence). Trimming cost V 6 bases and J 7 bases, with 25 bases left between them. Specimen: CD4+ T cells from blood, collected approximately 45 months after liver transplant. The chain uses TRBV19 and TRBJ2-1, with D possibly being TRBD2 (5 bases). The clonotype was recovered from a human patient who received a liver transplant. The graft donor may be the source of some T cells. Written as DNA, the CDR3 is TGTGCCAGTAGCCTAACCGCCGGACGGATACGAGGGAATGAGCAGTTCTTC. This encodes CASSLTAGRIRGNEQFF.